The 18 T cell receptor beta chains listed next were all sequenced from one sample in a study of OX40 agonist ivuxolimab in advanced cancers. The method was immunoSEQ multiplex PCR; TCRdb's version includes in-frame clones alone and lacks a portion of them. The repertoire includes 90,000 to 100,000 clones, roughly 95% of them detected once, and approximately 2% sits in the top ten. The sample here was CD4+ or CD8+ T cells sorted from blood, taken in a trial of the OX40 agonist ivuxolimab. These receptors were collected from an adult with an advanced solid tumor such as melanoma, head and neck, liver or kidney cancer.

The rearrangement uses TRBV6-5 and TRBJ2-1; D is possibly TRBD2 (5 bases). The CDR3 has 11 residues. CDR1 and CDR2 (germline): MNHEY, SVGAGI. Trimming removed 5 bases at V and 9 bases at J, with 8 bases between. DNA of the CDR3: TGTGCCAGCAGTACCGCGGGTGAGCAGTTCTTC. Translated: CASSTAGEQFF.

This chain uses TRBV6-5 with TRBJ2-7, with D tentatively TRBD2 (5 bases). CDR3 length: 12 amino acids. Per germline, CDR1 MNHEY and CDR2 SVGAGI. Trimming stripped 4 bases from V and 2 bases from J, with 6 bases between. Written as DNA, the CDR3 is TGTGCCAGCAGTTTCGGGACCTACGAGCAGTACTTC. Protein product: CASSFGTYEQYF.

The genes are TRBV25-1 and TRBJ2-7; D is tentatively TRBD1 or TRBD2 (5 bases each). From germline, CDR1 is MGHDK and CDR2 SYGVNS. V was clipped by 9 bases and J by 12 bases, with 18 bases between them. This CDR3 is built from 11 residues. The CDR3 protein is CASRIEGYPYF. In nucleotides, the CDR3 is TGTGCCAGTAGGATCGAGGGGTATCCGTACTTC.

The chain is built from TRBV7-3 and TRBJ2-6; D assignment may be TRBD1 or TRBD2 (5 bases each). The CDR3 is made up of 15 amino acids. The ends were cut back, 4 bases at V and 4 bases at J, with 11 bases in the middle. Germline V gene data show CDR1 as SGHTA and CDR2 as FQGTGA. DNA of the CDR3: TGTGCCAGCAGCTCCGACGGGGACGGGGCCAACGTCCTGACTTTC. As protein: CASSSDGDGANVLTF.

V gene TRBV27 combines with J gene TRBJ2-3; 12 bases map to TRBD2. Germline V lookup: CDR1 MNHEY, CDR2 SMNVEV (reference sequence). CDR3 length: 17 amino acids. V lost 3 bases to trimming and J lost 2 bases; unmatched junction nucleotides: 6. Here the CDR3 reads CASSLTSGGPNTDTQYF. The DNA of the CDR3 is TGTGCCAGCAGTTTGACTAGCGGGGGCCCTAACACAGATACGCAGTATTTT.

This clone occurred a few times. In DNA, the CDR3 is TGCAGCGTTCGGGTGGGTGAAGCTTTCTTT. This sequence encodes CSVRVGEAFF. V and J are TRBV29-1 and TRBJ1-1; D not certain. Germline assignment: CDR1 SQVTM and CDR2 ANQGSEA. Trimming pared 5 bases from V and 7 bases from J, leaving 8 bases between. The CDR3 runs to 10 residues.

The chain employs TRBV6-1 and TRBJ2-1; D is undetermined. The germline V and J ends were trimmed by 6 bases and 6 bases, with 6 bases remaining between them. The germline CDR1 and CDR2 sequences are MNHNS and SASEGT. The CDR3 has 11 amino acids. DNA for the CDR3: TGTGCCAGCAGCCTTGGCAATGAGCAGTTCTTC. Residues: CASSLGNEQFF.

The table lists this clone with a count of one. The DNA for the CDR3 is TGTGCCAGCAGCCTTCAGGGTCGGACTGAAGCTTTCTTT. As protein: CASSLQGRTEAFF. V gene TRBV28 combines with J gene TRBJ1-1; a weak D match, TRBD1 (5 bases). Germline-derived CDR1 and CDR2 are MDHEN and SYDVKM. Trimming removed 6 bases at V and 5 bases at J, with 13 bases between. This CDR3 is built from 13 residues.

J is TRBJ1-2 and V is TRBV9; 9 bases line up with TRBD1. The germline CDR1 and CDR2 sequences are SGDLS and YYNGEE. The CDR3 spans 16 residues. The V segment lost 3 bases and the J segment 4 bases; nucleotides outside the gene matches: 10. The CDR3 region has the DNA TGTGCCAGCAGCGAGACCGGGACAGGGAGTCTCTATGGCTACACCTTC. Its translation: CASSETGTGSLYGYTF.

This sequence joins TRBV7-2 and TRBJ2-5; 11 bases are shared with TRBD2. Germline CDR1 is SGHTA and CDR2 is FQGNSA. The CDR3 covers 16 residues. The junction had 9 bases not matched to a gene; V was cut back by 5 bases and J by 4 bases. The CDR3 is CASSPNLAGGGETQYF. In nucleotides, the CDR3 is TGTGCCAGCAGCCCTAACTTAGCGGGAGGGGGAGAGACCCAGTACTTC. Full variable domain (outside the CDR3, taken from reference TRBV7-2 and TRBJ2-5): GAGVSQSPSNKVTEKGKDVELRCDPISGHTALYWYRQSLGQGLEFLIYFQGNSAPDKSGLPSDRFSAERTGGSVSTLTIQRTQQEDSAVYLCASSPNLAGGGETQYFGPGTRLLVL.

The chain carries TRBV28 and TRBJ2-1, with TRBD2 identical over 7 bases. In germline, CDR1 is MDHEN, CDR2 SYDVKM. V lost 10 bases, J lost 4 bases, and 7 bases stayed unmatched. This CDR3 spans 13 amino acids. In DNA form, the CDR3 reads TGTGCCACCGCGGGAGATGGGTACAATGAGCAGTTCTTC. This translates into CATAGDGYNEQFF.

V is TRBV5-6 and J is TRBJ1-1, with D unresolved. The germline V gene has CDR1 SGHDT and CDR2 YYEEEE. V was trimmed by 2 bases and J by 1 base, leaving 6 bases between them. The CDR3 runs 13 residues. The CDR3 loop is CASSFSENTEAFF. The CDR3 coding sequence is TGTGCCAGCAGCTTCTCGGAGAACACTGAAGCTTTCTTT.

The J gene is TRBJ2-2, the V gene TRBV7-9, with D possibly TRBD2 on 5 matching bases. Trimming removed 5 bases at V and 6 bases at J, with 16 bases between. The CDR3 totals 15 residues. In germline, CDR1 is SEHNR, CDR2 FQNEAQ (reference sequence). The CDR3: CASSPRETGPGELFF. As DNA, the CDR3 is TGTGCCAGCAGCCCCCGGGAAACGGGCCCCGGGGAGCTGTTTTTT.

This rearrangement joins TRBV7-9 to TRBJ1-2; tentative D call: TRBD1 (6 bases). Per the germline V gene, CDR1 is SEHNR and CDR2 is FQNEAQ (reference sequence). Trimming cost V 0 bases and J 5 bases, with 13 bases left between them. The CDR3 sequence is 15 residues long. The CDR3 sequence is CASSLAMDSGYGYTF. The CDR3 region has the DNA TGTGCCAGCAGCTTAGCGATGGACAGTGGTTATGGCTACACCTTC.

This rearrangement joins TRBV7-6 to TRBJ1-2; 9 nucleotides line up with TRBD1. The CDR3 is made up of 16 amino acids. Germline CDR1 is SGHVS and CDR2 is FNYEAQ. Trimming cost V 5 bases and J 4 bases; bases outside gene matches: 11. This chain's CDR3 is CASSGDRTGDFYGYTF. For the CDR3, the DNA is TGTGCCAGCAGCGGAGACCGGACAGGGGATTTCTATGGCTACACCTTC.

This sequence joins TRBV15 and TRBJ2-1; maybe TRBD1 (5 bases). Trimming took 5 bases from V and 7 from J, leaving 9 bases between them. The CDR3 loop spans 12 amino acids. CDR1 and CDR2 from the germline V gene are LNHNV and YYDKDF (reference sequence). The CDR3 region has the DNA TGTGCCACCAGCTCTAGGGGTAATGAGCAGTTCTTC. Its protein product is CATSSRGNEQFF.

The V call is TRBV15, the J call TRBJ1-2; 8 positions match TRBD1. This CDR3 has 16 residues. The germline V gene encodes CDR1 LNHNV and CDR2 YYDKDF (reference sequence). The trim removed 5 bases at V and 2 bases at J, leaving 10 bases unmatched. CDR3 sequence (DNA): TGTGCCACCAGCCCGGACAGGGCCATACTCAACTATGGCTACACCTTC. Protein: CATSPDRAILNYGYTF.

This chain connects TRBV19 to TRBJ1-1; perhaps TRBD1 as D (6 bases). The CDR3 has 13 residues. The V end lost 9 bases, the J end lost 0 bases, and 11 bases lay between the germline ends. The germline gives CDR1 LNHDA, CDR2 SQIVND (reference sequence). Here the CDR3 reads CASLRGMNTEAFF. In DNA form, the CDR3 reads TGTGCCAGCCTCAGGGGTATGAACACTGAAGCTTTCTTT. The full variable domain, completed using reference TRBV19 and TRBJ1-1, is DGGITQSPKYLFRKEGQNVTLSCEQNLNHDAMYWYRQDPGQGLRLIYYSQIVNDFQKGDIAEGYSVSREKKESFPLTVTSAQKNPTAFYLCASLRGMNTEAFFGQGTRLTVV.